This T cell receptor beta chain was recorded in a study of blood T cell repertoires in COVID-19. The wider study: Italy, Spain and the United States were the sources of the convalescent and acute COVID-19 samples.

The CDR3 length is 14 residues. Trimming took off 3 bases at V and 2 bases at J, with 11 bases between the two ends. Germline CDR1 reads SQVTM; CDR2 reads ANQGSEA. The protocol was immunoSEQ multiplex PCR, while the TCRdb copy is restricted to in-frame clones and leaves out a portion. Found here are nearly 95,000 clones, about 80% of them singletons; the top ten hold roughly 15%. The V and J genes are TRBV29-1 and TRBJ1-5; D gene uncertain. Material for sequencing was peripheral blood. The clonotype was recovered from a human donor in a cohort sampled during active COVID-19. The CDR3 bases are TGCAGCGTTGAGCTCGGAGGGCGCAATCAGCCCCAGCATTTT. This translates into CSVELGGRNQPQHF.